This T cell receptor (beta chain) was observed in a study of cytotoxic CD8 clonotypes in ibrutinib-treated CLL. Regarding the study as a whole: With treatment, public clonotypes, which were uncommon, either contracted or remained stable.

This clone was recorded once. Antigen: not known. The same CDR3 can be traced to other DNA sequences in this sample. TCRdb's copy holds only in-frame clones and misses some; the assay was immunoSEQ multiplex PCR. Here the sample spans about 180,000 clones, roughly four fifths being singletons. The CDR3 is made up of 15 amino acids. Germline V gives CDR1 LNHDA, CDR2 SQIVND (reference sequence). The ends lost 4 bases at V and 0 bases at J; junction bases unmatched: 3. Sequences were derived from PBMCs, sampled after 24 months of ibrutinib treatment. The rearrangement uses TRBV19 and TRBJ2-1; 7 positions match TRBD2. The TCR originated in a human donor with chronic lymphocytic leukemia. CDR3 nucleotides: TGTGCCAGTAGTAGGGGCGGGAGCTCCTACAATGAGCAGTTCTTC. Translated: CASSRGGSSYNEQFF. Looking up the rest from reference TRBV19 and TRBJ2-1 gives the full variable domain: DGGITQSPKYLFRKEGQNVTLSCEQNLNHDAMYWYRQDPGQGLRLIYYSQIVNDFQKGDIAEGYSVSREKKESFPLTVTSAQKNPTAFYLCASSRGGSSYNEQFFGPGTRLTVL.